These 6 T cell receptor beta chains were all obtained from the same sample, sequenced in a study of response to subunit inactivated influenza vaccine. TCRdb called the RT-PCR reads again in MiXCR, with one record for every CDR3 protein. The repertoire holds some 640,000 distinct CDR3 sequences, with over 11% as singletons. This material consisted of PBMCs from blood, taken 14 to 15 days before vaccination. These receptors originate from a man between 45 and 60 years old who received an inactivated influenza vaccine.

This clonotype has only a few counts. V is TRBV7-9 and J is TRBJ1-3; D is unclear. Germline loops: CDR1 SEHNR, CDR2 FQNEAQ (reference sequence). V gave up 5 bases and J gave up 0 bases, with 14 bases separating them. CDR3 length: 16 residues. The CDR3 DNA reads TGTGCCAGCAGCATACTAACGGCCAACTCTGGAAACACCATATATTTT. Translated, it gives CASSILTANSGNTIYF.

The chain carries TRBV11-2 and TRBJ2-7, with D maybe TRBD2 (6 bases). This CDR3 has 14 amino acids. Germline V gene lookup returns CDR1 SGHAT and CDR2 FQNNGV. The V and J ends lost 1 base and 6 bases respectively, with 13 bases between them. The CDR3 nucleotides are TGTGCCAGCAGCTTAGCCGCCGGGGGATCCGAGCAGTACTTC. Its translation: CASSLAAGGSEQYF.

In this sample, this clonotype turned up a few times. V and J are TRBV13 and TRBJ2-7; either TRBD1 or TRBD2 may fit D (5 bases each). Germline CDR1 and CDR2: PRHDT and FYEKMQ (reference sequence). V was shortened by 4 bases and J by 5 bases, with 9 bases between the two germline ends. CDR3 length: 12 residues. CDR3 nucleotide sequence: TGTGCCAGCAGCTCCTTGGGGGACGAGCAGTACTTC. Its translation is CASSSLGDEQYF.

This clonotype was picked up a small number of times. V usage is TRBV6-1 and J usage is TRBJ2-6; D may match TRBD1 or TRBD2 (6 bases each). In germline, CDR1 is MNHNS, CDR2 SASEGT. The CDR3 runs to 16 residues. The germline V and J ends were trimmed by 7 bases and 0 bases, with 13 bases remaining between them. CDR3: CASTIQGLSGANVLTF. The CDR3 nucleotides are TGTGCCAGCACTATACAGGGACTCTCTGGGGCCAACGTCCTGACTTTC.

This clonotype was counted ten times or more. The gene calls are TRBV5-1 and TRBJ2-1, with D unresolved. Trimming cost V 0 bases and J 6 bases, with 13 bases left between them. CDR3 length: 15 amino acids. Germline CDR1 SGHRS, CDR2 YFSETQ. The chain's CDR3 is CASSLAGLVVNEQFF. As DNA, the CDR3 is TGCGCCAGCAGCTTGGCCGGGCTAGTAGTCAATGAGCAGTTCTTC.

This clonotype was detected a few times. In nucleotides, the CDR3 is TGCGCCAGCAGCCCTCAATGGAAATGGGGCCGACTAGCGGGAGACGGGGAGCAGTACTTC. Its translation: CASSPQWKWGRLAGDGEQYF. The chain links TRBV4-3 to TRBJ2-7, with 12 bases matching TRBD2. The CDR3 is made up of 20 amino acids. Per germline, CDR1 LGHNA and CDR2 YSLEER. The V segment lost 4 bases and the J segment 7 bases; nucleotides outside the gene matches: 23.